These 3 T cell receptor beta chains came from one sample sequenced in a study of CD8+ T cells in alopecia areata. Following extraction, RNA underwent reverse transcription to cDNA, which served as the sequencing template. Assay: immunoSEQ multiplex PCR; the TCRdb copy retains only in-frame clones and omits some. The sample lists about 170,000 clones, 58% occurring once. Regarding treatment: oral pan-JAK inhibitor, 5-10 mg twice daily. The source material was CD4+ T cells sorted from blood, sampled between weeks 55 and 70, from a patient treated with tofacitinib. The receptors derive from a human donor with alopecia areata.

The chain carries TRBV29-1 and TRBJ2-5; the match to TRBD1 covers 7 bases. The CDR3 totals 12 residues. Per germline, CDR1 SQVTM and CDR2 ANQGSEA. Trimming cost V 7 bases and J 2 bases; bases outside gene matches: 4. This CDR3 is CSASQGQETQYF. DNA of the CDR3: TGCAGCGCGTCACAGGGGCAAGAGACCCAGTACTTC.

Only one count was recorded for this clone. V and J are TRBV27 and TRBJ1-2; possible D gene TRBD1, 6 bases. Looked up from germline, CDR1 is MNHEY and CDR2 is SMNVEV (reference sequence). CDR3 size: 17 residues. V was pared by 2 bases and J by 6 bases, with 22 bases between. The CDR3 DNA sequence: TGTGCCAGCAGTTTAAGACAGGCTCCACCAGGCGTTAATGGCTACACCTTC. Translation gives CASSLRQAPPGVNGYTF.

The chain recombines TRBV27 with TRBJ1-5; D is undetermined. This CDR3 has 10 amino acids. Trimming left V 6 bases short and J 4 bases short, with 1 base between. CDR1 and CDR2 (germline): MNHEY, SMNVEV (reference sequence). This chain's CDR3 is CASRNQPQHF. For the CDR3, the DNA is TGTGCCAGCAGGAATCAGCCCCAGCATTTT.